Following are 15 T cell receptor beta chains from one sample sequenced in a study of OX40 agonist ivuxolimab in advanced cancers. The method was immunoSEQ multiplex PCR; TCRdb's version includes in-frame clones alone and lacks a portion of them. Found here are about 31,000 clones, about four fifths of them singletons; the top ten hold approximately 21%. Sequenced material: CD4+ or CD8+ T cells sorted from blood, taken in a trial of the OX40 agonist ivuxolimab. The origin of the receptors is an adult with an advanced solid tumor such as melanoma, head and neck, liver or kidney cancer.

The chain has TRBV6-5 and TRBJ1-1; D remains unclear. Germline V gene data show CDR1 as MNHEY and CDR2 as SVGAGI. The CDR3 runs 13 residues. Trimming stripped 2 bases from V and 2 bases from J, with 6 bases between. CDR3 in DNA: TGTGCCAGCAGTTACACGCGCAACACTGAAGCTTTCTTT. Amino acids: CASSYTRNTEAFF.

V and J are TRBV6-6 and TRBJ2-1; D might be TRBD1 (6 bases). The CDR3 has 16 amino acids. The germline V gene encodes CDR1 MNHNY and CDR2 SVGAGI (reference sequence). V lost 2 bases, J lost 0 bases, and 11 bases lay in between. The CDR3 sequence: CASSYGGFSSYNEQFF. The CDR3 DNA follows: TGTGCCAGCAGTTACGGGGGCTTTAGCTCCTACAATGAGCAGTTCTTC.

This rearrangement joins TRBV5-1 to TRBJ1-3, with TRBD1 as a possible D gene (5 bases). Germline CDR1 SGHRS, CDR2 YFSETQ. The CDR3 is 15 residues long. The V gene lost 6 bases and the J gene lost 1 base, with 14 bases spanning the gap. The CDR3 loop is CASMEGSFSGNTIYF. The CDR3 coding sequence is TGCGCCAGCATGGAGGGGAGCTTTTCTGGAAACACCATATATTTT.

The chain carries TRBV30 and TRBJ1-2; D not certain. The CDR3 has 15 amino acids. CDR1 GTSNPN and CDR2 SVGIG come from the germline V gene (reference sequence). The V end was cut by 0 bases, the J end by 2 bases, with 13 bases between. The CDR3 loop is CAWSVGHPGNYGYTF. CDR3 in DNA: TGTGCCTGGAGTGTTGGGCATCCCGGCAACTATGGCTACACCTTC.

The chain links TRBV27 to TRBJ1-1, with TRBD1 as a possible D gene (5 bases). The CDR3 has 16 amino acids. V lost 6 bases and J 8 bases, leaving 25 bases between the germline ends. Germline V CDR1 and CDR2: MNHEY, SMNVEV (reference sequence). As DNA, the CDR3 is TGTGCCAGCAGCCTCCTCTCACCTTTGACAGAGGGGGAAGCTTTCTTT. Protein: CASSLLSPLTEGEAFF.

The chain carries TRBV29-1 and TRBJ2-7; maybe TRBD2 (5 bases). From germline, CDR1 is SQVTM and CDR2 ANQGSEA. There are 14 residues in the CDR3. Trimming left V 5 bases short and J 4 bases short, with 18 bases between. The CDR3: CSVFEGAPPYEQYF. The CDR3 nucleotides are TGCAGCGTTTTCGAGGGAGCACCCCCTTACGAGCAGTACTTC.

The chain recombines TRBV5-6 with TRBJ1-1; 7 bases are a match to TRBD1. Germline V CDR1 and CDR2: SGHDT, YYEEEE. The CDR3 has 14 amino acids. V shed 4 bases and J 1 base; nucleotides not matched to a gene: 4. The DNA of the CDR3 is TGTGCCAGCAGCCCGGACAGGAGGAACACTGAAGCTTTCTTT. Amino acid sequence: CASSPDRRNTEAFF.

This sequence joins TRBV19 and TRBJ1-1, with D possibly TRBD1 on 5 matching bases. Trimming stripped 1 base from V and 6 bases from J, with 12 bases between. From germline, CDR1 is LNHDA and CDR2 SQIVND (reference sequence). The CDR3 totals 14 residues. The CDR3 DNA reads TGTGCCAGTAGTATAGTAGGGGAAGGTGCTGAAGCTTTCTTT. Encoded protein: CASSIVGEGAEAFF.

The CDR3 DNA reads TGTGCCGGCTTCTTGAACACTGAAGCTTTCTTT. This encodes CAGFLNTEAFF. This chain links TRBV30 with TRBJ1-1; D not resolved. This CDR3 comprises 11 residues. V was shortened by 8 bases and J by 0 bases, with 7 bases between the two germline ends. Germline V lookup: CDR1 GTSNPN, CDR2 SVGIG (reference sequence).

This clone was detected only a few times. The rearrangement links TRBV7-9 to TRBJ2-3; 11 nucleotides agree with TRBD2. Germline-derived CDR1 and CDR2 are SEHNR and FQNEAQ (reference sequence). This CDR3 comprises 17 residues. With 1 base clipped from V and 1 base from J, the junction kept 4 bases outside the gene matches. The CDR3 region has the DNA TGTGCCAGCAGCTTAGGGGCTAGCGGGGGGCGCACAGATACGCAGTATTTT. It specifies CASSLGASGGRTDTQYF.

This clone was counted only a few times. V is TRBV5-1 and J is TRBJ2-3; D is possibly TRBD1 (6 bases). V was cut by 1 base and J by 0 bases, with 9 bases left in between. The CDR3 runs to 15 residues. Germline CDR1 is SGHRS and CDR2 is YFSETQ. The CDR3 coding sequence is TGCGCCAGCAGCTTGAGGCAGGGGAGCACAGATACGCAGTATTTT. Translated: CASSLRQGSTDTQYF.

The DNA for the CDR3 is TGTGCCAGCTCACCATTACAGGACTACGAGCAGTACTTC. Amino acid sequence: CASSPLQDYEQYF. The chain employs TRBV18 and TRBJ2-7; tentative D call: TRBD1 (5 bases). Germline CDR1 reads KGHSH; CDR2 reads LQKENI. This CDR3 contains 13 residues. V lost 2 bases, J lost 3 bases, and 8 bases lay in between.

This sequence joins TRBV11-2 and TRBJ1-5; TRBD1 is a possible D gene (5 bases). The CDR3 has 16 amino acids. Germline CDR1 SGHAT, CDR2 FQNNGV. The V and J ends lost 0 bases and 5 bases respectively, with 14 bases between them. The CDR3 is CASSLEVLQVHQPQHF. Here the CDR3 DNA reads TGTGCCAGCAGCTTAGAGGTGCTACAGGTACATCAGCCCCAGCATTTT.

This clone came up a few times. This chain uses TRBV19 with TRBJ1-1; D is unclear. This CDR3 comprises 13 residues. Trimming pared 6 bases from V and 5 bases from J, leaving 13 bases between. Germline loops: CDR1 LNHDA, CDR2 SQIVND (reference sequence). CDR3 residues: CASSRRGMTEAFF. For the CDR3, the DNA is TGTGCCAGTAGCAGACGTGGTATGACTGAAGCTTTCTTT.

This chain joins TRBV6-6 and TRBJ2-2; no definite D call. V gave up 9 bases and J gave up 9 bases, with 11 bases separating them. Germline V gene lookup returns CDR1 MNHNY and CDR2 SVGAGI (reference sequence). This CDR3 comprises 11 residues. The CDR3 loop is CASSVDRELFF. The CDR3 DNA is TGTGCCAGTTCAGTAGACCGGGAGCTGTTTTTT.